The entry that follows covers one T cell receptor beta chain sequence. The authors' processing: Reference gene primers were amplified, and this amplification served to estimate nucleated cell counts. Sequencing was performed with immunoSEQ multiplex PCR; in TCRdb, only in-frame clones are kept and a portion is missing. The V and J calls and clone size were taken over from that table, and D and trimming were inferred from the DNA. The sample contains roughly 200,000 clones, about four fifths of which appear only once. The data belong to a study of blood T cell repertoires in COVID-19. Study-level background: Sample material is recorded as cDNA or gDNA derived from T cells, B-cell-depleted T cells, or PBMCs.

The CDR3 spans 14 residues. Germline V gene sequence: CDR1 SEHNR, CDR2 FQNEAQ (reference sequence). With 3 bases clipped from V and 7 bases from J, the junction kept 4 bases outside the gene matches. What was sequenced was peripheral blood. This sequence originates from a woman aged 65 to 85 with active or convalescent COVID-19. This sequence joins TRBV7-9 and TRBJ2-2; TRBD2 matches 8 bases. This CDR3 is CASSFGGTSGELFF. CDR3 nucleotide sequence: TGTGCCAGCAGCTTTGGGGGGACTAGCGGGGAGCTGTTTTTT.